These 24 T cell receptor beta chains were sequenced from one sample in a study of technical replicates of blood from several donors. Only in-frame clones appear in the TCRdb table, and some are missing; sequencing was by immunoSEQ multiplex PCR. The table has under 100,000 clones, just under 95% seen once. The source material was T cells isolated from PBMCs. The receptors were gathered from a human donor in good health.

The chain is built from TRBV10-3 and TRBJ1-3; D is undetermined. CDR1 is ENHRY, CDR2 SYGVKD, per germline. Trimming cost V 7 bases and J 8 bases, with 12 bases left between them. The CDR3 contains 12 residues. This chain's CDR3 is CAIIPSSDTIYF. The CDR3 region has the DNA TGTGCCATCATCCCGTCATCGGACACCATATATTTT.

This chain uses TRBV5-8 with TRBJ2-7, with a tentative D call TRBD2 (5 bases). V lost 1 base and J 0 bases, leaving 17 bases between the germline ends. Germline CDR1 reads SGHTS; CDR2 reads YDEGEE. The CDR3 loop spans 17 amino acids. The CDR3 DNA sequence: TGTGCCAGCAGCTTGAGGGCGGGTAGGTCGTCCTCCTACGAGCAGTACTTC. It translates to CASSLRAGRSSSYEQYF.

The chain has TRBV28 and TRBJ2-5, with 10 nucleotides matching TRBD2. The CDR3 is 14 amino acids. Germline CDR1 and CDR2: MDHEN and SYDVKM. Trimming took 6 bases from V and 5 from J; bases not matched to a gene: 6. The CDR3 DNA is TGTGCCAGCAGACAAGCGGGAGGGAGGGAGACCCAGTACTTC. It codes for CASRQAGGRETQYF.

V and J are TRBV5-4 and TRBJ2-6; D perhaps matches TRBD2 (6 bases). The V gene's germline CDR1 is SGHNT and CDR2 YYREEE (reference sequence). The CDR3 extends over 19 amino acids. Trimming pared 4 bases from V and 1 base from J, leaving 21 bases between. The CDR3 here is CASSPTAGRIQSGANVLTF. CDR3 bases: TGTGCCAGCAGCCCTACTGCGGGACGGATCCAGTCTGGGGCCAACGTCCTGACTTTC.

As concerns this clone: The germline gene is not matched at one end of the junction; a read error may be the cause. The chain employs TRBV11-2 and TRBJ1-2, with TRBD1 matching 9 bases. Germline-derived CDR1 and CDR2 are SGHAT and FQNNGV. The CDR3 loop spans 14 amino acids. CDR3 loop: CASTLTDRGYGYTF. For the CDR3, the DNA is TGTGCCAGCACCTTAACGGACAGGGGCTATGGCTACACCTTC.

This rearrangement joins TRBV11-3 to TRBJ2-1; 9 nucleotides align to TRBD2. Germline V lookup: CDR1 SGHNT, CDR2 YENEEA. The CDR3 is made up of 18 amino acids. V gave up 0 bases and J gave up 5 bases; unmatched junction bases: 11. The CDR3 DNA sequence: TGTGCCAGCAGCTTAGAAGGAATGACTAGCGGAGAGCACAATGAGCAGTTCTTC. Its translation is CASSLEGMTSGEHNEQFF.

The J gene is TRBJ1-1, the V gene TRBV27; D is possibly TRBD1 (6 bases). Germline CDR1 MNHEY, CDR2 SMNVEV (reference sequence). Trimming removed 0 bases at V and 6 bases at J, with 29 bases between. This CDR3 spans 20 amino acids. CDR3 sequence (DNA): TGTGCCAGCAGTTTATCGGGGGTAAGGGGACACCTCACTTTTAGGGCTGAAGCTTTCTTT. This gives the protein CASSLSGVRGHLTFRAEAFF.

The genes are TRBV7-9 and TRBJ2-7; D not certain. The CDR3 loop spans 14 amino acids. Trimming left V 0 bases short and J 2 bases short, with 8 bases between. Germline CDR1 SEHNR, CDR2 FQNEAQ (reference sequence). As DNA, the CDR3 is TGTGCCAGCAGCTTAGCGTACAGTCCCTACGAGCAGTACTTC. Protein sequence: CASSLAYSPYEQYF. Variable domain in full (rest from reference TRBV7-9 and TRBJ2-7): DTGVSQNPRHKITKRGQNVTFRCDPISEHNRLYWYRQTLGQGPEFLTYFQNEAQLEKSRLLSDRFSAERPKGSFSTLEIQRTEQGDSAMYLCASSLAYSPYEQYFGPGTRLTVT.

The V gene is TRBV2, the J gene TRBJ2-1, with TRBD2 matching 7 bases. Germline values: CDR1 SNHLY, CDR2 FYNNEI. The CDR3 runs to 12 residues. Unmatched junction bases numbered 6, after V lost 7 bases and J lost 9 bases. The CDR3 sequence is CASKSGTFEQFF. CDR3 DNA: TGTGCCAGCAAGAGCGGGACTTTTGAGCAGTTCTTC.

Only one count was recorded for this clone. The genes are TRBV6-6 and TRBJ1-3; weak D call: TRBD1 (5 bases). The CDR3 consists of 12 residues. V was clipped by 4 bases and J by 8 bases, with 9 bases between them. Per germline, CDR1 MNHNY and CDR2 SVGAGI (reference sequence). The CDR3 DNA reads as TGTGCCAGCAGTTTGGGGGAGGACACCATATATTTT. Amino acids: CASSLGEDTIYF.

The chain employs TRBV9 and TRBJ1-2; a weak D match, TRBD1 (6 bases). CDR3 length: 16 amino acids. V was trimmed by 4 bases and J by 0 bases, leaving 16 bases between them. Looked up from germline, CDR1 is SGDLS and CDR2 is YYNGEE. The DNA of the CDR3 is TGTGCCAGCAGCAAAAACCTACAGGGCCCTAACTATGGCTACACCTTC. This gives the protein CASSKNLQGPNYGYTF.

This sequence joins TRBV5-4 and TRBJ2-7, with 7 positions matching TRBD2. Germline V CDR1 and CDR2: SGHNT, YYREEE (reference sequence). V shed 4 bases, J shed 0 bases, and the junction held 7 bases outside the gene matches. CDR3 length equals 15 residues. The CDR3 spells CASSVWAGASYEQYF. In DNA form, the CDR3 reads TGTGCCAGCAGCGTGTGGGCGGGAGCCTCCTACGAGCAGTACTTC.

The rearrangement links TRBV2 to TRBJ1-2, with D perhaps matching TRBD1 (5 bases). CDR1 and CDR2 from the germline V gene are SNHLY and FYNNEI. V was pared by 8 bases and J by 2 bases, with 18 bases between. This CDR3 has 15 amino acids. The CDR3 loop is CASPPGEGQNYGYTF. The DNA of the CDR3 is TGTGCCAGCCCACCTGGGGAGGGGCAGAACTATGGCTACACCTTC.

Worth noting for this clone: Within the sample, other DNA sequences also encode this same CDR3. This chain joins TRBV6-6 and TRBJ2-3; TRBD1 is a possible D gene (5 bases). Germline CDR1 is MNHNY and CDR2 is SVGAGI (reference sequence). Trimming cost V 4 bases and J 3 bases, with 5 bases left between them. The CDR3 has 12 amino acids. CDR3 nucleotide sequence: TGTGCCAGCAGTTCAGGGACAGATACGCAGTATTTT. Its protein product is CASSSGTDTQYF.

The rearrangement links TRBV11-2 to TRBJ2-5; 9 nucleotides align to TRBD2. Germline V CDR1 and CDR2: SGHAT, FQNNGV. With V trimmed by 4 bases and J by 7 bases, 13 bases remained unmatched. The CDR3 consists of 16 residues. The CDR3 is CASSSILAGLDGTQYF. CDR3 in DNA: TGTGCCAGCAGCTCTATACTAGCGGGCTTAGATGGGACCCAGTACTTC.

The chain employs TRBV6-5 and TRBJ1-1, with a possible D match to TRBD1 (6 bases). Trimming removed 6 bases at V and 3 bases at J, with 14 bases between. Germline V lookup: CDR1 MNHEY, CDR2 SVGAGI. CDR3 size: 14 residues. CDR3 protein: CASRSGEGDTEAFF. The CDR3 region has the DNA TGTGCCAGCAGATCCGGCGAGGGGGACACTGAAGCTTTCTTT.

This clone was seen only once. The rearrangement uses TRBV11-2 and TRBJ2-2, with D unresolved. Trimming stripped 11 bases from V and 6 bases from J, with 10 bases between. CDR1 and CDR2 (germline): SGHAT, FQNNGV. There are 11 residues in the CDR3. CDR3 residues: CAVAPAGELFF. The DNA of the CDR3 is TGTGCCGTAGCCCCCGCCGGGGAGCTGTTTTTT.

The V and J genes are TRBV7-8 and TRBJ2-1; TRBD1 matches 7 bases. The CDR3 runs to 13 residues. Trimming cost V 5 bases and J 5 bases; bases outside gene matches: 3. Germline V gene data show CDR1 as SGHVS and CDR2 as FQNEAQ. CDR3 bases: TGTGCCAGCAGCGGGACAGTGGACAATGAGCAGTTCTTC. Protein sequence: CASSGTVDNEQFF. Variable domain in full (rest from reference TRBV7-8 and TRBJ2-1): GAGVSQSPRYKVAKRGQDVALRCDPISGHVSLFWYQQALGQGPEFLTYFQNEAQLDKSGLPSDRFFAERPEGSVSTLKIQRTQQEDSAVYLCASSGTVDNEQFFGPGTRLTVL.

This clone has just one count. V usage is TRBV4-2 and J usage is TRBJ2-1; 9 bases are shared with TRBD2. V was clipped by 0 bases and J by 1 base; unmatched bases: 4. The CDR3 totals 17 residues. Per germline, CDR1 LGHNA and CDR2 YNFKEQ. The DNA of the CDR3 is TGTGCCAGCAGCCAAGACAGCGGGAGGCCTTCCTACAATGAGCAGTTCTTC. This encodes CASSQDSGRPSYNEQFF.

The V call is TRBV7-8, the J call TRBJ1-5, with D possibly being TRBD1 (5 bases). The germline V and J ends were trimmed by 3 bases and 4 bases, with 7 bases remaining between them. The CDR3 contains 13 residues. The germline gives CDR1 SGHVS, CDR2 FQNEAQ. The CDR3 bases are TGTGCCAGCAGCTTTCGACAGAATCAGCCCCAGCATTTT. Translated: CASSFRQNQPQHF.

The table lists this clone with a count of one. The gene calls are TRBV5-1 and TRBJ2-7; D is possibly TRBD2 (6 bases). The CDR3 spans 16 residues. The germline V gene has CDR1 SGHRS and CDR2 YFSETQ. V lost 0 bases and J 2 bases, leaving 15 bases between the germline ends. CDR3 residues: CASSLEKGRGTYEQYF. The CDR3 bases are TGCGCCAGCAGCTTGGAAAAGGGGCGGGGTACCTACGAGCAGTACTTC.

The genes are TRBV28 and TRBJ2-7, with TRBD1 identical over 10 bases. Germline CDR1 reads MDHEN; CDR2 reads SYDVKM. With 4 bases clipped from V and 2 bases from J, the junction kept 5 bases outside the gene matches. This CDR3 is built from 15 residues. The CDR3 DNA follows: TGTGCCAGCAGTTCGGGACAGGGGTCCCCCTACGAGCAGTACTTC. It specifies CASSSGQGSPYEQYF.

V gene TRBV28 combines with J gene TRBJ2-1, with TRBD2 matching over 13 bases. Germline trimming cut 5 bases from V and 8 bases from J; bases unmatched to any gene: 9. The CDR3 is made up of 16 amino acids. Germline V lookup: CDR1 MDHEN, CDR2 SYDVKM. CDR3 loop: CASSPTSGRARDEQFF. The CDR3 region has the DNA TGTGCCAGCAGTCCTACTAGCGGGAGGGCCAGGGATGAGCAGTTCTTC. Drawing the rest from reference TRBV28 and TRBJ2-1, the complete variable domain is DVKVTQSSRYLVKRTGEKVFLECVQDMDHENMFWYRQDPGLGLRLIYFSYDVKMKEKGDIPEGYSVSREKKERFSLILESASTNQTSMYLCASSPTSGRARDEQFFGPGTRLTVL.

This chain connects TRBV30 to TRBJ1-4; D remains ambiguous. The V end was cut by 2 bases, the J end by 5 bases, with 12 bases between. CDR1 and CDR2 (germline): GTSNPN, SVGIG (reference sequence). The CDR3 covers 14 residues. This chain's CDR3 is CAWSIEFGNEKLFF. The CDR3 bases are TGTGCCTGGAGTATTGAGTTCGGGAATGAAAAACTGTTTTTT.